The 11 T cell receptor beta chains in this list originate from one sample, sequenced in a study of shared clonotypes between healthy human individuals. Some clones are missing from TCRdb's copy, which holds only in-frame ones; the method was immunoSEQ multiplex PCR. Of some 1,100,000 clones in the sample, around three quarters were seen once. The sample consisted of memory CD4+ T cells from PBMCs. This sample's subset: CD45RA-negative fraction. The receptors come from a man between 18 and 29 years old in good health. Some clones in this sample may be carry-over from other donors' samples.

This clone was seen once. The CDR3 sequence: CSVTKGQGASETQYF. The DNA of the CDR3 is TGCAGCGTGACGAAAGGGCAGGGGGCGAGTGAGACCCAGTACTTC. J is TRBJ2-5 and V is TRBV29-1, with 8 nucleotides matching TRBD1. V lost 6 bases and J lost 5; bases outside the gene matches: 14. The CDR3 runs 15 residues. Germline V lookup: CDR1 SQVTM, CDR2 ANQGSEA. The full variable domain, in which reference TRBV29-1 and TRBJ2-5 provide the parts outside the CDR3, is SAVISQKPSRDICQRGTSLTIQCQVDSQVTMMFWYRQQPGQSLTLIATANQGSEATYESGFVIDKFPISRPNLTFSTLTVSNMSPEDSSIYLCSVTKGQGASETQYFGPGTRLLVL.

The J gene is TRBJ1-1, the V gene TRBV7-8, with D maybe TRBD1 (5 bases). This CDR3 contains 15 residues. The V gene lost 0 bases and the J gene lost 1 base, with 9 bases spanning the gap. From germline, CDR1 is SGHVS and CDR2 FQNEAQ. The CDR3 nucleotides read TGTGCCAGCAGCTTAGCTGGCGGGACGAACACTGAAGCTTTCTTT. It specifies CASSLAGGTNTEAFF.

This clone has a handful of counts. V and J are TRBV11-3 and TRBJ2-2; the D is unclear. V lost 8 bases and J 8 bases, leaving 18 bases between the germline ends. The CDR3 covers 14 residues. Germline V lookup: CDR1 SGHNT, CDR2 YENEEA. For the CDR3, the DNA is TGTGCCAGCGGCGAGTCTTGGAGTAGTGGGGAGCTGTTTTTT. It specifies CASGESWSSGELFF. The variable domain in full, with the rest retrieved from reference TRBV11-3 and TRBJ2-2, is EAGVVQSPRYKIIEKKQPVAFWCNPISGHNTLYWYLQNLGQGPELLIRYENEEAVDDSQLPKDRFSAERLKGVDSTLKIQPAELGDSAVYLCASGESWSSGELFFGEGSRLTVL.

The V gene is TRBV18, the J gene TRBJ2-7; 13 positions match TRBD2. The CDR3 length is 15 residues. From germline, CDR1 is KGHSH and CDR2 LQKENI. With V trimmed by 4 bases and J by 2 bases, 2 bases remained unmatched. DNA for the CDR3: TGTGCCAGCTCACTCGGGACTAGCGGGGCCTACGAGCAGTACTTC. This encodes CASSLGTSGAYEQYF.

J is TRBJ2-1 and V is TRBV16; 7 bases are a match to TRBD2. V lost 5 bases and J lost 5; bases outside the gene matches: 15. The CDR3 is 17 residues long. Germline lookup yields CDR1 KGHSY and CDR2 FQNENV. The CDR3 spells CASSKAAGPWGDNEQFF. CDR3 sequence (DNA): TGTGCCAGCAGCAAGGCAGCGGGACCCTGGGGGGACAATGAGCAGTTCTTC.

Points on this clone: The sample has other DNA sequences that encode this CDR3 too. The genes are TRBV6-1 and TRBJ1-1; the D is unclear. Trimming pared 1 base from V and 10 bases from J, leaving 10 bases between. Germline V gives CDR1 MNHNS, CDR2 SASEGT. The length of the CDR3 is 12 residues. The CDR3 DNA reads as TGTGCCAGCAGTGAAGGTCGTGCGCGAGCTTTCTTT. Protein product: CASSEGRARAFF.

CDR3: CASSVHQQETQYF. Here the CDR3 DNA reads TGTGCCAGCAGCGTTCACCAGCAAGAGACCCAGTACTTC. V is TRBV9 and J is TRBJ2-5, with D uncertain. With 2 bases removed from V and 2 bases from J, the gap between germline ends came to 7 bases. Germline V gene sequence: CDR1 SGDLS, CDR2 YYNGEE. This CDR3 has 13 residues.

The V call is TRBV28, the J call TRBJ2-1; 16 positions agree with TRBD2. CDR1 is MDHEN and CDR2 is SYDVKM in the germline V gene. This CDR3 contains 18 residues. V gave up 4 bases and J gave up 8 bases; unmatched junction bases: 11. For the CDR3, the DNA is TGTGCCAGCAGTTCCGGGACTAGCGGGAGGGCCGGTAGGGATGAGCAGTTCTTC. This encodes CASSSGTSGRAGRDEQFF.

The chain links TRBV7-8 to TRBJ2-1; D gene ambiguous. Trimming left V 2 bases short and J 2 bases short, with 4 bases between. Per germline, CDR1 SGHVS and CDR2 FQNEAQ. This CDR3 region has 13 residues. CDR3 nucleotides: TGTGCCAGCAGCTTACTAACCTACAATGAGCAGTTCTTC. Protein sequence: CASSLLTYNEQFF.

The chain is built from TRBV28 and TRBJ2-7, with TRBD2 matching over 9 bases. CDR1 and CDR2 (germline): MDHEN, SYDVKM. This CDR3 comprises 15 residues. Trimming removed 2 bases from V and 0 bases from J; junction bases left unmatched: 2. The CDR3 sequence: CASSLLAGYSYEQYF. The CDR3 DNA follows: TGTGCCAGCAGTTTACTAGCGGGGTACTCCTACGAGCAGTACTTC.

The chain joins TRBV30 to TRBJ2-1; D gene unclear. The germline gives CDR1 GTSNPN, CDR2 SVGIG (reference sequence). Trimming shortened V by 2 bases and J by 7 bases, and 9 bases separated the two germline ends. There are 12 residues in the CDR3. Written as DNA, the CDR3 is TGTGCCTGGAGTCCCTCGAGAAATGAGCAGTTCTTC. This gives the protein CAWSPSRNEQFF. The whole variable domain, remainder taken from reference TRBV30 and TRBJ2-1, is SQTIHQWPATLVQPVGSPLSLECTVEGTSNPNLYWYRQAAGRGLQLLFYSVGIGQISSEVPQNLSASRPQDRQFILSSKKLLLSDSGFYLCAWSPSRNEQFFGPGTRLTVL.